This TCR beta chain appears in the sequencing data of a study of shared clonotypes between healthy human individuals. Only in-frame clones appear in the TCRdb table, and some are missing; sequencing was by immunoSEQ multiplex PCR. The sample has around 2.1 million clones; more than 90% are singletons. In its sample, this clone was seen once. The CDR3 has 12 residues. Per the germline V gene, CDR1 is MNHNS and CDR2 is SASEGT. Trimming left V 6 bases short and J 7 bases short, with 7 bases between. V is TRBV6-1 and J is TRBJ1-6; D call uncertain. Sequencing was carried out using naive CD4+ T cells sorted from blood. The subset is: CD45RA+ positively selected. The clonotype comes from a man younger than 35 in good health. The DNA of the CDR3 is TGTGCCAGCAGGGATTGGAATTCACCCCTCCACTTT. This sequence encodes CASRDWNSPLHF.